This T cell receptor (beta chain) was sequenced during a study of Graves' ophthalmopathy and Graves' hyperthyroidism. General study findings and limits: The majority of expanded thyroid clonotypes above 0.001 frequency also occurred in blood.

Amplification of the TCR beta CDR3 regions used RNA transcripts (as template). HTBI primers primed a first-round RT-PCR, and a second-round multiplex PCR followed. TCRdb re-analysed the multiplex PCR reads in MiXCR, keeping a single row per CDR3 protein. Among hundreds of thousands of distinct CDR3 sequences listed, 21% were seen once. By sample fraction, this clonotype is medium-sized. Antigen specificity is unknown. The receptor's source is a woman aged 18-35 years with stable Graves' hyperthyroidism. What was sequenced was peripheral blood.

Here the CDR3 reads CASSSGTSSFAKNIQYF. The CDR3 DNA reads TGTGCCAGCAGTTCCGGGACTAGCTCATTCGCCAAAAACATTCAGTACTTC. V and J are TRBV6-5 and TRBJ2-4; TRBD2 aligns across 9 bases. V shed 4 bases and J 1 base; nucleotides not matched to a gene: 8. Germline V gene lookup returns CDR1 MNHEY and CDR2 SVGAGI. The CDR3 runs to 17 residues.